The 22 T cell receptor beta chains presented below share a single source sample, sequenced in a study of blood T cell repertoires in COVID-19. The data were produced by immunoSEQ multiplex PCR, yet TCRdb's version contains in-frame clones alone and is incomplete. The sample includes fewer than 350,000 clones, 87% of them seen just once. Specimen: peripheral blood. These receptors all stem from a woman in her forties or fifties who had recovered from COVID-19.

This clone was detected only once. The genes are TRBV2 and TRBJ2-1; D not resolved. Germline V gene data show CDR1 as SNHLY and CDR2 as FYNNEI. V lost 6 bases and J lost 15, with 12 bases in between. This CDR3 is 10 amino acids long. The CDR3 region has the DNA TGTGCCAGCAGGGTTACTATCGCGTTCTTC. This gives the protein CASRVTIAFF.

V and J are TRBV14 and TRBJ2-4; D not resolved. V gave up 2 bases and J gave up 1 base, with 3 bases separating them. The CDR3 covers 13 residues. CDR1 and CDR2 (germline): SGHDN, FVKESK. The CDR3: CASSQLAKNIQYF. DNA for the CDR3: TGTGCCAGCAGCCAACTCGCCAAAAACATTCAGTACTTC.

A few counts support this clone. The V gene is TRBV3-1 (or the pseudogene TRBV3-2), the J gene TRBJ1-6, with D maybe TRBD1 (5 bases). This CDR3 is 13 amino acids long. The V end was cut by 6 bases, the J end by 9 bases, with 12 bases between. CDR1 and CDR2 (germline): LGHDT, YNNKEL (reference sequence). CDR3 in DNA: TGTGCCAGCAGTGCGGGGGGAATTTCACCCCTCCACTTT. It yields the protein CASSAGGISPLHF.

J is TRBJ2-3 and V is TRBV5-6; 12 bases are shared with TRBD2. After removal of 4 bases from V and 4 bases from J, the junction contained 7 bases not matched to a gene. The CDR3 has 16 amino acids. Germline V gene sequence: CDR1 SGHDT, CDR2 YYEEEE. Here the CDR3 reads CASSKLAGGGSDTQYF. The CDR3, as DNA: TGTGCCAGCAGCAAACTAGCGGGGGGTGGGTCAGATACGCAGTATTTT.

This chain connects TRBV5-1 to TRBJ1-4; 8 nucleotides match TRBD1. J lost 7 bases, V lost 4 bases, and 9 bases had no gene match. CDR1 and CDR2 from the germline V gene are SGHRS and YFSETQ. The CDR3 runs 15 residues. The CDR3 spells CASSDTGGVSEKLFF. CDR3 nucleotide sequence: TGCGCCAGCAGCGATACAGGGGGGGTATCTGAAAAACTGTTTTTT.

The genes are TRBV30 and TRBJ1-2, with D possibly TRBD1 on 6 matching bases. CDR1 and CDR2 from the germline V gene are GTSNPN and SVGIG (reference sequence). V lost 2 bases and J lost 5, with 9 bases in between. The CDR3 spans 12 residues. The CDR3 sequence: CAWSPGEYGYTF. CDR3 bases: TGTGCCTGGAGTCCAGGGGAATATGGCTACACCTTC.

The chain combines TRBV6-5 with TRBJ2-7; 9 bases are a match to TRBD2. V lost 6 bases, J lost 6 bases, and 9 bases stayed unmatched. CDR3 size: 14 residues. CDR1 is MNHEY, CDR2 SVGAGI, per germline. Here the CDR3 DNA reads TGTGCCAGCAGCGACCGTAGCGGGGGAGGCGAGCAGTACTTC. Its protein product is CASSDRSGGGEQYF.

The chain couples TRBV15 to TRBJ1-2; 8 nucleotides match TRBD1. The CDR3 totals 14 residues. V lost 1 base, J lost 8 bases, and 6 bases stayed unmatched. Germline CDR1 reads LNHNV; CDR2 reads YYDKDF (reference sequence). The CDR3 sequence: CATSRGGRGRGYTF. As DNA, the CDR3 is TGTGCCACCAGCAGAGGGGGCAGGGGGCGCGGCTACACCTTC. Full variable domain (missing parts from reference TRBV15 and TRBJ1-2): DAMVIQNPRYQVTQFGKPVTLSCSQTLNHNVMYWYQQKSSQAPKLLFHYYDKDFNNEADTPDNFQSRRPNTSFCFLDIRSPGLGDTAMYLCATSRGGRGRGYTFGSGTRLTVV.

The V and J genes are TRBV6-5 and TRBJ1-6; 7 bases match TRBD1. J lost 10 bases, V lost 7 bases, and 7 bases had no gene match. The CDR3 is 13 amino acids. CDR1 MNHEY and CDR2 SVGAGI come from the germline V gene. The CDR3 here is CASTRRGDSPLHF. Here the CDR3 DNA reads TGTGCCAGCACCCGCAGGGGGGACTCACCCCTCCACTTT.

V gene TRBV3-1 (or the pseudogene TRBV3-2) combines with J gene TRBJ2-1; the match to TRBD1 covers 7 bases. Trimming removed 4 bases from V and 5 bases from J; junction bases left unmatched: 5. Germline assignment: CDR1 LGHDT and CDR2 YNNKEL (reference sequence). The CDR3 runs 14 residues. CDR3: CASSPRTGHNEQFF. CDR3 DNA: TGTGCCAGCAGCCCCCGGACAGGTCACAATGAGCAGTTCTTC.

Worth noting for this clone: A junction boundary mismatches the germline segment, possibly from a read error. The rearrangement links TRBV11-2 to TRBJ2-7; D possibly corresponds to TRBD1 (7 bases). This CDR3 region has 11 residues. Per the germline V gene, CDR1 is SGHAT and CDR2 is FQNNGV. Here the CDR3 DNA reads TGTGCCAGCAGCCGAGGGGGGACAGTACACTTC. As protein: CASSRGGTVHF. The whole variable domain, remainder taken from reference TRBV11-2 and TRBJ2-7, is EAGVAQSPRYKIIEKRQSVAFWCNPISGHATLYWYQQILGQGPKLLIQFQNNGVVDDSQLPKDRFSAERLKGVDSTLKIQPAKLEDSAVYLCASSRGGTVHFGPGTRLTVT.

In this sample, this clone turned up once. The genes are TRBV20-1 and TRBJ1-2; D remains ambiguous. Germline CDR1 is DFQATT and CDR2 is SNEGSKA (reference sequence). This CDR3 is built from 13 residues. Trimming stripped 3 bases from V and 5 bases from J, with 13 bases between. For the CDR3, the DNA is TGCAGTGCTAGTAACGGGGTGGGATATGGCTACACCTTC. It translates to CSASNGVGYGYTF.

The table lists this clone with a count of one. This rearrangement joins TRBV19 to TRBJ2-5, with 8 bases fitting TRBD2. V shed 6 bases, J shed 2 bases, and the junction held 5 bases outside the gene matches. The CDR3 has 14 amino acids. From germline, CDR1 is LNHDA and CDR2 SQIVND (reference sequence). For the CDR3, the DNA is TGTGCCAGTAGCCCGGGGGGGCGGCAAGAGACCCAGTACTTC. Encoded protein: CASSPGGRQETQYF.

In this sample, this clone turned up once. The rearrangement uses TRBV29-1 and TRBJ1-2; 10 bases match TRBD1. V was clipped by 7 bases and J by 7 bases; unmatched bases: 9. From germline, CDR1 is SQVTM and CDR2 ANQGSEA. The CDR3 length is 13 residues. CDR3 nucleotides: TGCAGCGAAACTCGACAGGGGGCGCCTGGCTACACCTTC. The encoded protein is CSETRQGAPGYTF.

The V gene is TRBV28, the J gene TRBJ1-1; D possibly corresponds to TRBD1 (6 bases). Trimming cost V 3 bases and J 11 bases, with 10 bases left between them. This CDR3 region has 11 residues. Germline assignment: CDR1 MDHEN and CDR2 SYDVKM. CDR3 nucleotide sequence: TGTGCCAGCAGTTTCATCAGGGGTGCTTTCTTT. As protein: CASSFIRGAFF.

V usage is TRBV18 and J usage is TRBJ1-4; D is perhaps TRBD1 (6 bases). Per the germline V gene, CDR1 is KGHSH and CDR2 is LQKENI. CDR3 length: 14 residues. Trimming stripped 3 bases from V and 1 base from J, with 6 bases between. The CDR3 DNA is TGTGCCAGCTCACCGGACAGAACTAATGAAAAACTGTTTTTT. Its translation: CASSPDRTNEKLFF. The complete variable domain, with remaining parts taken from reference TRBV18 and TRBJ1-4, reads NAGVMQNPRHLVRRRGQEARLRCSPMKGHSHVYWYRQLPEEGLKFMVYLQKENIIDESGMPKERFSAEFPKEGPSILRIQQVVRGDSAAYFCASSPDRTNEKLFFGSGTQLSVL.

This chain uses TRBV5-4 with TRBJ2-7; 8 nucleotides line up with TRBD2. The CDR3 loop spans 15 amino acids. The ends lost 3 bases at V and 2 bases at J; junction bases unmatched: 7. Per germline, CDR1 SGHNT and CDR2 YYREEE (reference sequence). CDR3 in DNA: TGTGCCAGCAGCTCCCGTAGCGGGGACACCTACGAGCAGTACTTC. It is translated as CASSSRSGDTYEQYF.

The rearrangement uses TRBV7-9 and TRBJ1-4, with TRBD1 matching over 9 bases. The germline V gene encodes CDR1 SEHNR and CDR2 FQNEAQ (reference sequence). This CDR3 spans 15 amino acids. Losses at the gene ends were 5 bases for V and 8 bases for J; bases not matched to a gene: 9. CDR3 loop: CASSPGTGSGEKLFF. In nucleotides, the CDR3 is TGTGCCAGCAGCCCCGGGACAGGGTCGGGAGAAAAACTGTTTTTT.

The chain combines TRBV30 with TRBJ1-3; no reliable D call. Germline assignment: CDR1 GTSNPN and CDR2 SVGIG (reference sequence). The CDR3 sequence is 13 residues long. The germline V and J ends were trimmed by 1 base and 1 base, with 5 bases remaining between them. In DNA form, the CDR3 reads TGTGCCTGGAGTGACAGATCTGGAAACACCATATATTTT. This codes for CAWSDRSGNTIYF.

The chain uses TRBV6-2 or TRBV6-3 and TRBJ1-5, with D perhaps matching TRBD1 (6 bases). Germline V gene lookup returns CDR1 MNHEY and CDR2 SVGEGT. Trimming shortened V by 2 bases and J by 0 bases, and 17 bases separated the two germline ends. CDR3 size: 18 residues. CDR3 amino acids: CASSYIQGTTYSNQPQHF. DNA for the CDR3: TGTGCCAGCAGTTACATACAGGGAACCACTTATAGCAATCAGCCCCAGCATTTT.

V and J are TRBV29-1 and TRBJ1-1, with no clear D. The ends were cut back, 5 bases at V and 5 bases at J, with 18 bases in the middle. Germline V gene sequence: CDR1 SQVTM, CDR2 ANQGSEA. This CDR3 contains 14 residues. This CDR3 is CSVSLGVGVTEAFF. Written as DNA, the CDR3 is TGCAGCGTTTCGCTCGGGGTGGGTGTGACTGAAGCTTTCTTT.

V gene TRBV7-2 combines with J gene TRBJ2-7; TRBD2 agrees at 14 bases. J lost 2 bases, V lost 5 bases, and 2 bases had no gene match. CDR3 size: 15 residues. In germline, CDR1 is SGHTA, CDR2 FQGNSA. CDR3 nucleotide sequence: TGTGCCAGCAGCGCGGGACTAGCGGGAGCCTACGAGCAGTACTTC. Protein sequence: CASSAGLAGAYEQYF.